These 9 T cell receptor beta chains were all obtained from the same sample, sequenced in a study of blood T cell repertoires in COVID-19. Generated by immunoSEQ multiplex PCR, the TCRdb table keeps only in-frame clones and is missing some. The profile covers about 300,000 clones, with 70% to 90% appearing a single time and approximately 5.4% taken by the ten largest. The specimen sequenced was PBMCs or T cells enriched from blood (not recorded which). Receptors were obtained from a woman aged 25 to 45 who had recovered from COVID-19.

The chain carries TRBV5-1 and TRBJ2-3; 12 nucleotides line up with TRBD2. This CDR3 has 17 residues. Germline V gives CDR1 SGHRS, CDR2 YFSETQ. V lost 0 bases, J lost 5 bases, and 7 bases stayed unmatched. CDR3 bases: TGCGCCAGCAGCTTGGATGCTAGCGGGGGGGTTGGAGATACGCAGTATTTT. Translating gives CASSLDASGGVGDTQYF.

V usage is TRBV19 and J usage is TRBJ1-2, with 7 positions matching TRBD1. Germline CDR1 reads LNHDA; CDR2 reads SQIVND (reference sequence). The CDR3 length is 15 residues. V shed 8 bases, J shed 2 bases, and the junction held 11 bases outside the gene matches. The CDR3 nucleotides are TGTGCCAGTTTGAATCCGGGACAGAAAAACTATGGCTACACCTTC. Protein product: CASLNPGQKNYGYTF. Based on the CDR3 plus reference TRBV19 and TRBJ1-2, the full variable domain is DGGITQSPKYLFRKEGQNVTLSCEQNLNHDAMYWYRQDPGQGLRLIYYSQIVNDFQKGDIAEGYSVSREKKESFPLTVTSAQKNPTAFYLCASLNPGQKNYGYTFGSGTRLTVV.

This clone occurred once. The chain employs TRBV19 and TRBJ1-2; D is unclear. CDR3 length: 13 residues. Trimming left V 5 bases short and J 8 bases short, with 15 bases between. Germline CDR1 is LNHDA and CDR2 is SQIVND (reference sequence). The CDR3 region has the DNA TGTGCCAGTAGTCAGGCACCTCTAATCGGCTACACCTTC. This encodes CASSQAPLIGYTF.

CDR3 residues: CASSPTGNNEPQHF. The DNA of the CDR3 is TGTGCCAGCTCACCAACAGGGAATAATGAGCCCCAGCATTTT. V and J are TRBV18 and TRBJ1-5; D is possibly TRBD1 (6 bases). Between the trimmed V and J ends, which lost 2 bases and 8 bases, there was a span of 13 bases. The germline gives CDR1 KGHSH, CDR2 LQKENI. The CDR3 consists of 14 residues. The variable domain in full, completed from reference TRBV18 and TRBJ1-5, reads NAGVMQNPRHLVRRRGQEARLRCSPMKGHSHVYWYRQLPEEGLKFMVYLQKENIIDESGMPKERFSAEFPKEGPSILRIQQVVRGDSAAYFCASSPTGNNEPQHFGDGTRLSIL.

DNA for the CDR3: TGTGCCTGGAGTGACGACAGGGGCCAGCCCCAGCATTTT. Protein: CAWSDDRGQPQHF. This sequence joins TRBV30 and TRBJ1-5; 8 bases map to TRBD1. Losses at the gene ends were 1 base for V and 7 bases for J; bases not matched to a gene: 3. The germline V gene encodes CDR1 GTSNPN and CDR2 SVGIG (reference sequence). The CDR3 consists of 13 residues. Using reference TRBV30 and TRBJ1-5 for the parts outside the CDR3, the full variable domain is SQTIHQWPATLVQPVGSPLSLECTVEGTSNPNLYWYRQAAGRGLQLLFYSVGIGQISSEVPQNLSASRPQDRQFILSSKKLLLSDSGFYLCAWSDDRGQPQHFGDGTRLSIL.

This chain links TRBV9 with TRBJ1-2; 7 nucleotides match TRBD1. The J segment lost 6 bases and the V segment lost 2 bases, leaving 4 bases of the junction unmatched. Germline V CDR1 and CDR2: SGDLS, YYNGEE. CDR3 length: 13 amino acids. CDR3 nucleotide sequence: TGTGCCAGCAGCGTCGGCAGGGGGGATGGCTACACCTTC. This sequence encodes CASSVGRGDGYTF. The whole variable domain, remainder taken from reference TRBV9 and TRBJ1-2, is DSGVTQTPKHLITATGQRVTLRCSPRSGDLSVYWYQQSLDQGLQFLIQYYNGEERAKGNILERFSAQQFPDLHSELNLSSLELGDSALYFCASSVGRGDGYTFGSGTRLTVV.

There are a few counts of this clone. The chain links TRBV4-1 to TRBJ2-2; weak D call: TRBD2 (6 bases). V lost 5 bases and J 6 bases, leaving 10 bases between the germline ends. The germline CDR1 and CDR2 sequences are MGHRA and YSYEKL. The CDR3 is made up of 13 amino acids. Here the CDR3 DNA reads TGCGCCAGCAGCGTGACGGGGGCCGGGGAGCTGTTTTTT. Amino acids: CASSVTGAGELFF.

The chain combines TRBV2 with TRBJ2-7; D perhaps matches TRBD1 (6 bases). CDR1 and CDR2 (germline): SNHLY, FYNNEI. The V end lost 7 bases, the J end lost 1 base, and 11 bases lay between the germline ends. This CDR3 has 13 amino acids. DNA of the CDR3: TGTGCCAGCAAGTTTGACAGGTCCTACGAGCAGTACTTC. Its protein product is CASKFDRSYEQYF.

In its sample, this clone was seen once. The V and J genes are TRBV5-8 and TRBJ1-5; D uncertain. Germline V gene lookup returns CDR1 SGHTS and CDR2 YDEGEE. V was pared by 0 bases and J by 4 bases, with 8 bases between. The CDR3 totals 14 residues. The CDR3 region has the DNA TGTGCCAGCAGCTTGGAGACAAGAAATCAGCCCCAGCATTTT. It encodes CASSLETRNQPQHF.